The next 12 T cell receptor beta chains were all read from a single sample in a study of T cells in tumors after PD-1 blockade. The assay was immunoSEQ multiplex PCR, and TCRdb's table has in-frame clones only and misses some. The sample has almost 8,500 clones; roughly 60% are singletons. Time point defined: second of two post-therapy site-matched biopsies two to three months apart. The sample here was tumor tissue, taken after anti-PD-1 treatment. The receptors were sampled from a human donor with basal cell carcinoma.

The chain carries TRBV6-5 and TRBJ2-5; 12 nucleotides align to TRBD2. Germline V gives CDR1 MNHEY, CDR2 SVGAGI. Trimming at V came to 4 bases and at J to 7 bases, leaving 4 bases not matched to a gene. The CDR3 is 14 residues long. The CDR3 nucleotides read TGTGCCAGCAGTTCCGGACTAGCGGGGTGGACCCAGTACTTC. Translating it yields CASSSGLAGWTQYF.

The V call is TRBV6-5, the J call TRBJ2-3; TRBD1 matches at 10 bases. This CDR3 contains 15 residues. Germline V gene sequence: CDR1 MNHEY, CDR2 SVGAGI. Trimming took 6 bases from V and 2 from J; bases not matched to a gene: 5. DNA of the CDR3: TGTGCCAGCAGGGGGACAGGGGATACCACAGATACGCAGTATTTT. Protein sequence: CASRGTGDTTDTQYF.

As concerns this clone: Other nucleotide sequences in the sample specify the same CDR3. V and J are TRBV7-9 and TRBJ2-7; D perhaps matches TRBD1 (6 bases). CDR1 is SEHNR and CDR2 is FQNEAQ in the germline V gene (reference sequence). Trimming shortened V by 1 base and J by 4 bases, and 11 bases separated the two germline ends. This CDR3 contains 14 residues. CDR3 residues: CASSLVGGSYEQYF. CDR3 nucleotide sequence: TGTGCCAGCAGCTTAGTAGGGGGTTCTTACGAGCAGTACTTC.

The chain employs TRBV2 and TRBJ1-6, with 8 bases aligning to TRBD1. The CDR3 runs to 14 residues. Per the germline V gene, CDR1 is SNHLY and CDR2 is FYNNEI. CDR3 sequence reads: CATQPGQDNSPLHF. CDR3 nucleotide sequence: TGTGCTACCCAGCCGGGACAGGATAATTCACCCCTCCACTTT.

The chain links TRBV27 to TRBJ1-3; 11 bases match TRBD1. V shed 5 bases, J shed 4 bases, and the junction held 7 bases outside the gene matches. This CDR3 is 16 amino acids long. CDR1 and CDR2 from the germline V gene are MNHEY and SMNVEV (reference sequence). The CDR3 is CASSPGTGGSGNTIYF. As DNA, the CDR3 is TGTGCCAGCAGTCCGGGGACAGGGGGTTCGGGAAACACCATATATTTT.

This clone has just a few counts. V and J are TRBV10-3 and TRBJ1-6; D is uncertain. V was shortened by 4 bases and J by 5 bases, with 9 bases between the two germline ends. The CDR3 is 14 residues long. CDR1 and CDR2 (germline): ENHRY, SYGVKD. CDR3: CAISGPADNSPLHF. As DNA, the CDR3 is TGTGCCATCAGTGGACCAGCAGATAATTCACCCCTCCACTTT.

In DNA, the CDR3 is TGCAGTGCTAGTATCCGGGCTGCACTCTATGGCTACACCTTC. Encoded protein: CSASIRAALYGYTF. The chain links TRBV20-1 to TRBJ1-2; D is undetermined. Germline loops: CDR1 DFQATT, CDR2 SNEGSKA (reference sequence). This CDR3 spans 14 amino acids. The ends were cut back, 3 bases at V and 4 bases at J, with 15 bases in the middle.

V usage is TRBV6-5 and J usage is TRBJ2-2; a possible D gene is TRBD1 (5 bases). The CDR3 totals 14 residues. V lost 0 bases, J lost 6 bases, and 8 bases lay in between. From germline, CDR1 is MNHEY and CDR2 SVGAGI. The CDR3 coding sequence is TGTGCCAGCAGTTACTCTCAAGGGGCCGGGGAGCTGTTTTTT. Translating gives CASSYSQGAGELFF.

The chain is built from TRBV6-5 and TRBJ2-7; 7 bases align to TRBD2. The CDR3 runs to 14 residues. Trimming cost V 7 bases and J 1 base; bases outside gene matches: 7. Per the germline V gene, CDR1 is MNHEY and CDR2 is SVGAGI. CDR3 protein: CASNRLAHSYEQYF. The CDR3 DNA reads as TGTGCCAGCAATAGACTAGCACATTCCTACGAGCAGTACTTC.

The J gene is TRBJ2-3, the V gene TRBV29-1, with 8 positions matching TRBD2. Germline V lookup: CDR1 SQVTM, CDR2 ANQGSEA. Unmatched junction bases numbered 10, after V lost 7 bases and J lost 4 bases. CDR3 length: 14 residues. In nucleotides, the CDR3 is TGCAGCGCTGGGGCTGCGGGGGGTGCAGATACGCAGTATTTT. Amino acid sequence: CSAGAAGGADTQYF.

By sample fraction, this clone is large. The chain is built from TRBV18 and TRBJ2-2, with a weak D call TRBD2 (7 bases). Germline CDR1 KGHSH, CDR2 LQKENI. V was cut by 0 bases and J by 3 bases, with 14 bases left in between. CDR3 size: 17 residues. CDR3 protein: CASSPPGGGAHTGELFF. DNA of the CDR3: TGTGCCAGCTCACCACCCGGCGGGGGCGCCCACACCGGGGAGCTGTTTTTT.

The chain links TRBV12-5 to TRBJ2-1; D ambiguous. Per germline, CDR1 LGHNT and CDR2 FRNRAP. The CDR3 has 18 residues. V lost 1 base and J 2 bases, leaving 18 bases between the germline ends. The CDR3 nucleotides read TGTGCTAGTGGTTTGGGGACGTCCTGGACCCTACCCTACAATGAGCAGTTCTTC. Protein: CASGLGTSWTLPYNEQFF.